This TCR beta chain was identified during a study of cytomegalovirus exposure and HLA in healthy donors. The primer mix had 60 Vbeta and 13 Jbeta primers. The repertoire was sequenced with immunoSEQ multiplex PCR; TCRdb's copy has only in-frame clones and lacks some. The sample records about 200,000 clones, 75% to 90% being singletons. This CDR3 spans 14 amino acids. From germline, CDR1 is LNHDA and CDR2 SQIVND (reference sequence). The V and J ends lost 4 bases and 1 base, in that order; junction bases with no gene match: 3. This clonotype originated in a woman younger than 45 in good health and CMV-seronegative. The sample consisted of PBMCs. The chain employs TRBV19 and TRBJ2-7, with 8 bases fitting TRBD1. The CDR3 nucleotides read TGTGCCAGTAGTAAGGGGACAGGATCCTACGAGCAGTACTTC. This sequence encodes CASSKGTGSYEQYF. The variable domain in full, completed from reference TRBV19 and TRBJ2-7, reads DGGITQSPKYLFRKEGQNVTLSCEQNLNHDAMYWYRQDPGQGLRLIYYSQIVNDFQKGDIAEGYSVSREKKESFPLTVTSAQKNPTAFYLCASSKGTGSYEQYFGPGTRLTVT.